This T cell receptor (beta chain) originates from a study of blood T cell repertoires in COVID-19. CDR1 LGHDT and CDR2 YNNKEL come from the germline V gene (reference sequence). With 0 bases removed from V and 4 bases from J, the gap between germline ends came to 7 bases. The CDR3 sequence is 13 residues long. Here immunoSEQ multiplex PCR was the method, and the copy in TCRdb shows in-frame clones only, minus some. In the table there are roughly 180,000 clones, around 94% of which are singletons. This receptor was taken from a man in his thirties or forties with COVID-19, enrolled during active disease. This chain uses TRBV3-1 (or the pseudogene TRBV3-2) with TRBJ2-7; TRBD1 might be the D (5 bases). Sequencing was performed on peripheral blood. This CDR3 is CASSQESGYEQYF. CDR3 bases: TGTGCCAGCAGCCAAGAATCAGGGTACGAGCAGTACTTC.